This T cell receptor beta chain was sequenced in a study of shared clonotypes between healthy human individuals (dated by TCRdb to 2020 to 2021). Study-level background: The cohort included a few men and a couple of women between 18 and 49 years of age. Blood TCR repertoires of about 5 healthy adults were deeply sequenced to estimate repertoire size and the extent of clonotype sharing between individuals. Per donor, three plates each were used for CD4 naive and CD4 memory, two for CD8 naive, and one for CD8 memory. Between about 0.94 and 8.9 billion PBMCs per donor were obtained by leukapheresis. To increase sequencing depth and limit assay-specific biases, different laboratories used diverse techniques to prepare libraries and sequence TCR repertoires. Results the study describes overall, beyond this receptor: Higher generation probabilities were observed for clonotypes shared by all four sorted-subset donors than for non-shared clonotypes. Larger estimated clonotype richness was generally found for naive subsets than for memory subsets. Sampling was restricted to blood, and TCR repertoires in tissue are likely to differ from TCR repertoires in blood. Across a few donors, approximately 5% of naive CD4, more than 3% of naive CD8, about 2.3% of memory CD4, and roughly 0.41% of memory CD8 clonotypes were shared. Based on pairwise subsampling, the degree of clonotype sharing among donors was expected to be affected by sequencing depth. Rarefaction of sorted-subset datasets indicated incomplete sequencing despite the large sequencing depth. The genetic and exposure-history diversity represented was limited by the small number of donors.

Using the deep immunoSEQ assay, multiplex PCR amplified TCR CDR3 regions from genomic DNA. For each cell subset, the extracted genomic DNA was distributed evenly across all wells of several immunoSEQ 96-well plates, and each plate served as one replicate. For sorted subsets, around 200 ng genomic DNA, equal to 30,000 to 35,000 T cell genomes, was loaded into each replicate PCR. The purified libraries were quantified using a Qubit 3.0 fluorometer, sized with a Bioanalyzer 2100, and then quantified again using the KAPA Library Quantification kit. Every immunoSEQ 96-well plate was sequenced on a separate single-read 150-cycle Illumina NextSeq 550 flow cell. As for the original processing: Because the immunoSEQ output held only junctional sequences and lacked quality scores, the filtering could not match the filtering applied to full-length reads. To assign V/J genes and CDR3, sequences were annotated against IMGT germline references using PyIR, a Python wrapper for IgBLAST v1.9. Any read was removed if the V/J assignment was weak (E-value above 1e-6), the CDR3 was missing, or the read contained stop codons, out-of-frame junctions, or ambiguous translated residues. V3J clonotypes were defined as sequences sharing the same inferred V gene, J gene, and CDR3 amino acid sequence. Percentage overlap between repertoires was calculated by dividing the number of shared unique clonotypes by the size of the smaller repertoire. Richness of each repertoire was evaluated using RTK rarefaction, the Chao1 estimator, and Recon v2.1 estimates of unobserved clonotypes. Generation probabilities for all TCRbeta clonotypes obtained by the gDNA method from a few donors were computed using OLGA. TCRdb re-hosts the immuneACCESS table, in-frame sequences only. Its copies lack some clones; in the studies checked, an unresolved V gene accounts for under half of them, and the cause for the rest is not known. V, J and clone size were drawn from that table, and D and trimming were deduced from the DNA. Here the sample has 2 million to 3 million clones; roughly 93% occur a single time. Together, the top ten hold 0.36% of the sample.

Healthy HIV-negative adults with no recently reported acute infections or vaccinations were included as donors. Only Caucasian adults living in Nashville, Tennessee, USA were represented among the donors. CD4+ T cells were enriched through magnetic negative selection, after which naive cells were positively selected on CD45RA and the remaining negative fraction served as the memory subset. Blood was obtained by leukapheresis, after which PBMCs were separated by Ficoll-Histopaque density gradient centrifugation and cryopreserved in liquid nitrogen vapor phase. Analytical flow cytometry was used to check the purity and quantity of each magnetically sorted T cell population. Genomic DNA was isolated from every sorted fraction and measured by UV absorbance on a Nanodrop 2000c. This clone appeared once. It lacks a known antigen. No clone much larger than this one lies a single base away; base qualities are absent.

CDR1 and CDR2 (MGHDK, SYGVNS) derive from the germline V gene. Inclusive of the bounding cysteine and phenylalanine, the CDR3 is 15 residues long. Just CDR3 DNA is preserved here, 45 bases in frame from base 1. The germline ends are 14 bases apart after V is trimmed by 5 bases and J by 3 bases. The TCR was taken from a man between 18 and 35 years old in good health. Some clones in this sample may be carry-over from other donors' samples. Specimen: naive CD4+ T cells from PBMCs. The meaning of the sample's cell subset or site label: CD45RA+ positively selected. The chain couples TRBV25-1 to TRBJ2-1; too little of a D gene remains to name it. The DNA reads TGTGCCAGCAGTCCGACAACCTGGTACTACAATGAGCAGTTCTTC. This is translated as CASSPTTWYYNEQFF.